This T cell receptor beta chain was identified in a study of T cell responses to AZD1222 COVID-19 vaccine (dated by TCRdb to the early 2020s). For context, the study as a whole: Because spike-specific TCR depth and breadth did not differ between the two schedules, AZD1222 recipients who got a second dose at roughly 4 weeks were pooled with those who got a second dose at roughly 12 weeks. A total of just over 230 trial participants underwent TCR sequencing, of whom 200 to 220 had received two doses of AZD1222 and around 26 had received two doses of the MenACWY control vaccine. Enrollment into the trials was organized by age into subgroups of 18-55, 56-69 and 70-plus years, and those subgroups contained roughly 140, 27 and 60 TCR-sequenced participants, respectively. Findings and caveats that apply to the study as a whole: CD4 TCRs associated with the vaccine covered the entire spike protein, and the dominant responses were in regions 160-218 and 743-854. Conclusions about previously exposed vaccinees are limited because only a handful of AZD1222 recipients were SARS-CoV-2 seropositive at baseline. Most participants were white British and females outnumbered males, and the authors suggested that clonal diversity may have been underestimated. Spike-specific TCR breadth and depth rose significantly after two AZD1222 doses compared with day 0 and with MenACWY recipients. The 56-69-year group was small, and its depth increase did not reach significance, likely because of low power. Because no samples from the day 14 peak response were available, repertoires could be characterized only after the peak T cell response. Reportedly, close to half of the unique spike-specific TCRs recognized epitopes lying outside the regions that are mutated in the B.1.351 and B.1.1.7 variants.

The CDR3 regions of human TCRbeta chains were subjected to immunosequencing. The authors' analysis ran thus. TCRs in the repertoires were compared against a reference library of SARS-CoV-2-specific TCRs that had been generated with the MIRA antigen-specificity platform. Breadth meant the fraction of unique TCRs that were SARS-CoV-2-associated, whereas depth meant the fraction of total T cells that were SARS-CoV-2-associated. Using the MIRA data, each spike-specific TCR was mapped to the spike region that the TCR reacts to and placed in a CD4 or CD8 class. Log10-transformed breadth and depth values were compared by one-way ANOVA with Sidak's multiple comparisons tests. TCRdb provides this immuneACCESS table in a form limited to in-frame rearrangements. Some clones are lacking; in checked studies, under half of them reflect an unresolved V gene, and why the rest are absent is not known. V and J calls plus clone size are reproduced from that table; the DNA served to infer D and trimming. Counted in this sample were about 140,000 clones; just over 85% of them appeared once. About 3% of the sample goes to the ten largest clones.

The sample's time point label, in plain terms: baseline before first vaccination. Vaccinee samples were obtained from the UK trials COV001 and COV002, which included a single-blind randomized controlled phase 2/3 trial of AZD1222 (ChAdOx1 nCoV-19) in healthy adults. Trial participant PBMC samples were collected at day 0 and day 28 after the second dose for TCRbeta chain sequencing. CDR1 and CDR2 were assigned from the germline V gene (reference sequence) as WNHNN and SYGVQD. The CDR3 runs 18 residues from the cysteine to the phenylalanine. Only the CDR3 portion is preserved as DNA: 54 bases, with reading frame beginning at the first base. V has 3 bases trimmed and J has 0 bases trimmed; junction bases matching no gene number 10. A remark on this clone: Its antigen has not been determined. No base qualities exist here, and no much larger clone lies one base off it.

Sequences were derived from peripheral blood, sampled on day 0 of AZD1222 vaccination. The V gene is TRBV10-1 and the J gene is TRBJ2-2, with 7 bases aligning to TRBD1. The source of this sequence is an adult in good health. CDR3 sequence: CASSERMGTGANTGELFF. The nucleotides read TGCGCCAGCAGTGAAAGAATGGGAACAGGGGCGAACACCGGGGAGCTGTTTTTT.